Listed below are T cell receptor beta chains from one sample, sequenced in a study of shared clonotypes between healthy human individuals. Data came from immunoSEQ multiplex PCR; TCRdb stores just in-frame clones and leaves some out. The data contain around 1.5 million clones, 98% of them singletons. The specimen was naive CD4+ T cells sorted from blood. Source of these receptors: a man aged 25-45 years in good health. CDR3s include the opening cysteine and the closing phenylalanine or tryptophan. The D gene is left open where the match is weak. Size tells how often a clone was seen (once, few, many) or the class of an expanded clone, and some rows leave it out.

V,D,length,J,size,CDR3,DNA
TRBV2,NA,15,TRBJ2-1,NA,CASSVDSGRGNEQFF,TGTGCCAGCAGTGTGGACTCCGGCCGGGGGAATGAGCAGTTCTTC
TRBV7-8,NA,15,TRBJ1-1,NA,CASSTRGLMNTEAFF,TGTGCCAGCAGCACAAGAGGGCTTATGAACACTGAAGCTTTCTTT
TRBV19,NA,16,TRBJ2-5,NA,CASSITGGAGQETQYF,TGTGCCAGTAGTATTACGGGTGGAGCGGGCCAAGAGACCCAGTACTTC
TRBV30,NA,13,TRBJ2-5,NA,CAWKQGIGETQYF,TGTGCCTGGAAACAGGGAATCGGAGAGACCCAGTACTTC
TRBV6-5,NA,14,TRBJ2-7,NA,CASSNEPHGYEQYF,TGTGCCAGCAGCAACGAGCCACATGGGTACGAGCAGTACTTC
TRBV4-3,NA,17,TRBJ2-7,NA,CASSQDDVRYSSYEQYF,TGCGCCAGCAGCCAAGATGATGTGCGGTACAGCTCCTACGAGCAGTACTTC
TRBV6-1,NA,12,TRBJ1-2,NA,CASSEAMGPLAF,TGTGCCAGCAGTGAAGCGATGGGGCCTCTCGCCTTC
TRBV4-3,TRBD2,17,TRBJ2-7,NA,CASSQVRTGRASYEQYF,TGCGCCAGCAGCCAAGTCAGGACCGGGAGGGCATCCTACGAGCAGTACTTC
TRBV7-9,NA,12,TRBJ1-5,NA,CASSHSNQPQHF,TGTGCCAGCAGCCACAGCAATCAGCCCCAGCATTTT
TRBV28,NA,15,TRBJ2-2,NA,CASSSRTSNTGELFF,TGTGCCAGCAGTTCTCGGACGTCGAACACCGGGGAGCTGTTTTTT
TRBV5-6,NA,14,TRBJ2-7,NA,CASSLGPSDYEQYF,TGTGCCAGCAGCTTGGGACCTTCGGACTACGAGCAGTACTTC
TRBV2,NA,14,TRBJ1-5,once,CASSEGPPDQPQHF,TGTGCCAGCAGTGAAGGGCCCCCGGATCAGCCCCAGCATTTT
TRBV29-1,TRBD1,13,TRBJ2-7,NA,CSVGQGTYYEQYF,TGCAGCGTGGGACAGGGGACCTACTACGAGCAGTACTTC
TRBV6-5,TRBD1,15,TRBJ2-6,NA,CASSTGVTGANVLTF,TGTGCCAGCAGTACAGGGGTGACTGGGGCCAACGTCCTGACTTTC
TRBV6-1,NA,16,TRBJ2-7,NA,CASSEFPIQGAREQYF,TGTGCCAGCAGTGAATTCCCGATACAGGGAGCTCGCGAGCAGTACTTC
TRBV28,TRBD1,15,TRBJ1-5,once,CASRRQGGDNQPQHF,TGTGCCAGCAGAAGACAGGGGGGTGACAATCAGCCCCAGCATTTT
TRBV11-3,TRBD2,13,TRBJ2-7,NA,CASSLWGGDEQYF,TGTGCCAGCAGCTTGTGGGGAGGGGACGAGCAGTACTTC
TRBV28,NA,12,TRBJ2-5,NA,CASSFTKETQYF,TGTGCCAGCAGTTTTACGAAAGAGACCCAGTACTTC
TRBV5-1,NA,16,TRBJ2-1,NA,CASSLDLGSSYNEQFF,TGCGCCAGCAGCTTGGACTTGGGGAGCTCCTACAATGAGCAGTTCTTC
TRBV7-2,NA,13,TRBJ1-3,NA,CASSPRSGNTIYF,TGTGCCAGCAGCCCTAGATCTGGAAACACCATATATTTT
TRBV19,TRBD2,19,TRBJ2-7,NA,CASSEPRASGSPEVYEQYF,TGTGCCAGTTCAGAACCCCGGGCTAGCGGGAGCCCCGAGGTGTACGAGCAGTACTTC
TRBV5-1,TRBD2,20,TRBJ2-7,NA,CASSLAGHRSILAGVAEQYF,TGCGCCAGCAGCTTGGCCGGGCACAGGAGCATTCTAGCGGGAGTCGCCGAGCAGTACTTC
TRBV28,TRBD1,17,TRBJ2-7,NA,CASRGRSGTGGLYEQYF,TGTGCCAGCAGGGGACGGTCCGGGACAGGGGGTTTGTACGAGCAGTACTTC
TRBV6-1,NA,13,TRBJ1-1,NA,CASSARSGPEAFF,TGTGCCAGCAGTGCCAGGTCAGGACCGGAAGCTTTCTTT
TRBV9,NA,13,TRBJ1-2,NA,CASSVDGIYGYTF,TGTGCCAGCAGCGTAGACGGGATCTATGGCTACACCTTC
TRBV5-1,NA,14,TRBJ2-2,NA,CASSPTTNTGELFF,TGCGCCAGCAGCCCCACAACGAACACCGGGGAGCTGTTTTTT
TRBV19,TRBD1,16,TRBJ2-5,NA,CASSIEERQGRETQYF,TGTGCCAGTAGTATAGAAGAGAGACAGGGAAGGGAGACCCAGTACTTC
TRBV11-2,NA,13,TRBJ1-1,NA,CASRFTSDTEAFF,TGTGCCAGCAGGTTCACAAGTGACACTGAAGCTTTCTTT
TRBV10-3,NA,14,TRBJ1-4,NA,CAISDGTDDEKLFF,TGTGCCATCAGTGACGGGACGGATGATGAAAAACTGTTTTTT
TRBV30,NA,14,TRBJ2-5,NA,CAWSRNTLGETQYF,TGTGCCTGGAGTAGAAACACCCTCGGAGAGACCCAGTACTTC
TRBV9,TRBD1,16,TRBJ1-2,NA,CASSVISNGTGSGYTF,TGTGCCAGCAGCGTAATCTCAAACGGGACAGGAAGTGGCTACACCTTC
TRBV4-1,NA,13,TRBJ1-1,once,CASSQVKNTEAFF,TGCGCCAGCAGCCAAGTCAAGAACACTGAAGCTTTCTTT
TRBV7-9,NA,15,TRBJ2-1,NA,CASSLDNDNYNEQFF,TGTGCCAGCAGCCTTGACAACGATAACTACAATGAGCAGTTCTTC
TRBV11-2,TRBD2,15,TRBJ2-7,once,CASSLRLAGVSEQYF,TGTGCCAGCAGCTTAAGGCTAGCGGGGGTATCCGAGCAGTACTTC
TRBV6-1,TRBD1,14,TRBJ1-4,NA,CASSRTGVLEKLFF,TGTGCCAGCAGTAGGACAGGGGTTTTGGAAAAACTGTTTTTT
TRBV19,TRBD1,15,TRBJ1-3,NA,CASRSGTGPGNTIYF,TGTGCCAGTAGGTCCGGGACAGGTCCTGGAAACACCATATATTTT
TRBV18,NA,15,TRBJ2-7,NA,CASSPSLEVRDFLNF,TGTGCCAGCTCACCTTCCTTAGAGGTTAGGGATTTCCTGAACTTC
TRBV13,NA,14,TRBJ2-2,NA,CASKRDSNTGELFF,TGTGCCAGCAAGAGGGATTCGAACACCGGGGAGCTGTTTTTT
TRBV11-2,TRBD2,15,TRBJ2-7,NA,CASSPLAGGRGEQYF,TGTGCCAGCAGCCCGTTAGCGGGGGGTCGGGGGGAGCAGTACTTC
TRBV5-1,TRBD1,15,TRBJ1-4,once,CASSRSQGADEKLFF,TGCGCCAGCAGCCGATCACAGGGGGCGGATGAAAAACTGTTTTTT
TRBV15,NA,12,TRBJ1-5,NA,CATSGRNQPQHF,TGTGCCACCAGCGGCAGAAACCAGCCCCAGCATTTT
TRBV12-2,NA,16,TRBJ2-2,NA,CASRPYSWRVTGELFF,TGTGCAAGTCGCCCGTATTCCTGGAGGGTTACCGGGGAGCTGTTTTTT
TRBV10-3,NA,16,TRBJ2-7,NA,CAISELERASSYEQYF,TGTGCCATCAGTGAACTTGAACGGGCTAGCTCCTACGAGCAGTACTTC
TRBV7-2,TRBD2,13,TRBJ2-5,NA,CASSRTSYETQYF,TGTGCCAGCAGCCGGACTAGCTATGAGACCCAGTACTTC
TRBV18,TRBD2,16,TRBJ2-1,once,CASSPPSPSGRNEQFF,TGTGCCAGCTCACCACCGTCGCCTAGCGGGAGAAATGAGCAGTTCTTC
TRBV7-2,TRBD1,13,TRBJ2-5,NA,CASSLRGRETQYF,TGTGCCAGCAGCTTGAGGGGGCGGGAGACCCAGTACTTC
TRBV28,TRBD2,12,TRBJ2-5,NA,CASSTSGETQYF,TGTGCCAGCAGTACTAGCGGGGAGACCCAGTACTTC
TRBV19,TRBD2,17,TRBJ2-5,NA,CASSMVFSGRASETQYF,TGTGCCAGTAGTATGGTTTTCAGCGGGAGGGCCTCAGAGACCCAGTACTTC
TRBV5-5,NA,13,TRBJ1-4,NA,CASSLVDGEKLFF,TGTGCCAGCAGCTTGGTGGACGGTGAAAAACTGTTTTTT
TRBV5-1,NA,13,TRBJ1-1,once,CASSMDPNTEAFF,TGCGCCAGCAGCATGGATCCGAACACTGAAGCTTTCTTT
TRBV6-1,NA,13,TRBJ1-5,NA,CASSYLADQPQHF,TGTGCCAGCAGCTATCTTGCGGATCAGCCCCAGCATTTT
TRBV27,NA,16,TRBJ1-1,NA,CASSFYLANGAAEAFF,TGTGCCAGCAGTTTCTATTTGGCCAATGGGGCCGCTGAAGCTTTCTTT